A selection of T cell receptor beta chains follows, all from one sample in a study of cytomegalovirus exposure and HLA in healthy donors. Clones were read by immunoSEQ multiplex PCR, and TCRdb kept only the in-frame ones, dropping some. Of about 110,000 clones listed, 77% are singletons. Specimen: PBMCs. The receptor source for this set is a male donor in good health and CMV-seronegative. The CDR3 runs from the conserved cysteine through the conserved F or W. A D gene is named only where the DNA matches it firmly. Part of the rows lack a size; the others show once, few, many or a class for expanded clones.

J gene	clone size	CDR3 length	D gene	V gene	CDR3 protein	CDR3 DNA
TRBJ2-3	NA	18	NA	TRBV18	CASSPGQGAGGDTDTQYF	TGTGCCAGCTCACCGGGACAGGGAGCGGGAGGTGACACAGATACGCAGTATTTT
TRBJ2-5	NA	12	NA	TRBV30	CAWRDKVETQYF	TGTGCCTGGAGGGACAAGGTGGAGACCCAGTACTTC
TRBJ1-4	NA	14	NA	TRBV30	CAWRTQGWGEKLFF	TGTGCCTGGAGAACCCAGGGGTGGGGTGAAAAACTGTTTTTT
TRBJ1-1	NA	15	TRBD1	TRBV6-6	CASSRTGAMNTEAFF	TGTGCCAGCAGTCGGACAGGGGCCATGAACACTGAAGCTTTCTTT
TRBJ1-1	once	14	NA	TRBV27	CASSTVPIITEAFF	TGTGCCAGCAGCACAGTCCCAATTATTACTGAAGCTTTCTTT
TRBJ1-5	NA	15	NA	TRBV27	CASSEGQISNQPQHF	TGTGCCAGCAGCGAAGGACAGATAAGCAATCAGCCCCAGCATTTT
TRBJ2-7	few	15	TRBD2	TRBV11-2	CASSLESGSGYEQYF	TGTGCCAGCAGCTTGGAAAGCGGGAGTGGGTACGAGCAGTACTTC
TRBJ2-3	NA	14	NA	TRBV18	CASSPRISTDTQYF	TGTGCCAGCTCACCGAGGATCAGCACAGATACGCAGTATTTT
TRBJ1-2	NA	13	NA	TRBV30	CAWRRRQAGGYTF	TGTGCCTGGAGGAGGAGGCAGGCCGGCGGCTACACCTTC
TRBJ1-1	few	13	NA	TRBV6-5	CASSNGAWTEAFF	TGTGCCAGCAGTAACGGTGCGTGGACTGAAGCTTTCTTT
TRBJ1-1	few	15	NA	TRBV19	CASSMGGLGNTEAFF	TGTGCCAGTAGTATGGGAGGGCTCGGGAACACTGAAGCTTTCTTT
TRBJ1-1	NA	14	NA	TRBV7-3	CASSLQGVNTEAFF	TGTGCCAGCAGCCTACAGGGCGTTAACACTGAAGCTTTCTTT
TRBJ1-3	NA	17	NA	TRBV15	CATSRDRKQGRGNTIYF	TGTGCCACCAGCAGAGATCGGAAGCAGGGGCGAGGAAACACCATATATTTT
TRBJ2-7	NA	12	NA	TRBV7-8	CASSSNIHEQYF	TGTGCCAGCAGCTCCAATATCCACGAGCAGTACTTC
TRBJ2-5	few	16	TRBD2	TRBV19	CASSIASGRFEETQYF	TGTGCCAGTAGTATAGCTAGCGGGAGGTTTGAAGAGACCCAGTACTTC
TRBJ2-7	once	13	NA	TRBV7-9	CASRRDNSYEQYF	TGTGCCAGCAGGAGGGACAACTCCTACGAGCAGTACTTC
TRBJ1-2	NA	14	NA	TRBV5-4	CASSLAIQNYGYTF	TGTGCCAGCAGCTTGGCCATCCAGAACTATGGCTACACCTTC
TRBJ2-7	NA	14	TRBD1	TRBV28	CAIAPPTGPNEQYF	TGTGCCATCGCCCCCCCGACAGGGCCCAACGAGCAGTACTTC
TRBJ2-1	NA	18	TRBD2	TRBV2	CASRPGLAGGLPVDEQFF	TGTGCCAGCAGGCCAGGACTAGCGGGAGGGCTCCCGGTGGATGAGCAGTTCTTC
TRBJ2-1	NA	16	TRBD2	TRBV30	CAWIAGLAGVYNEQFF	TGTGCCTGGATCGCCGGACTAGCGGGAGTCTACAATGAGCAGTTCTTC
TRBJ2-1	NA	15	NA	TRBV10-1	CASSDTGFSYNEQFF	TGCGCCAGCAGTGATACGGGATTTTCCTACAATGAGCAGTTCTTC
TRBJ1-1	NA	12	NA	TRBV7-9	CASSFPGTEAFF	TGTGCCAGCAGCTTTCCGGGAACTGAAGCCTTCTTT
TRBJ2-7	NA	12	NA	TRBV27	CASSFLGAEQYF	TGTGCCAGCAGTTTCTTAGGGGCCGAGCAGTACTTC
TRBJ2-7	NA	11	NA	TRBV20-1	CSARSVYEQYF	TGCAGTGCTAGATCGGTTTACGAGCAGTACTTC
TRBJ2-3	NA	15	TRBD1	TRBV19	CASSTGTGGSDTQYF	TGTGCCAGTAGTACCGGGACAGGGGGGTCAGATACGCAGTATTTT
TRBJ2-7	NA	14	NA	TRBV7-2	CASSFWETSYEQYF	TGTGCCAGCAGCTTCTGGGAGACCTCCTACGAGCAGTACTTC
TRBJ2-1	NA	16	TRBD2	TRBV27	CASSGYGTTLNNEQFF	TGTGCCAGCAGTGGATACGGGACTACCCTTAATAATGAGCAGTTCTTC
TRBJ2-7	NA	13	NA	TRBV6-1	CASKGLLNYEQYF	TGTGCCAGCAAGGGACTGCTGAACTACGAGCAGTACTTC
TRBJ2-7	NA	16	TRBD1	TRBV2	CASSRDRGNRDYEQYF	TGTGCCAGCAGCCGGGACAGGGGGAATCGTGACTACGAGCAGTACTTC
TRBJ2-1	NA	15	TRBD2	TRBV18	CASSRPSGSTDEQFF	TGTGCCAGCTCACGACCTAGCGGGAGCACCGATGAGCAGTTCTTC
TRBJ2-5	NA	13	NA	TRBV10-1	CASSEASTETQYF	TGCGCCAGCAGTGAAGCGTCTACGGAGACCCAGTACTTC
TRBJ1-1	NA	15	NA	TRBV6-1	CASSERGRMNTEAFF	TGTGCCAGCAGTGAGCGCGGGAGAATGAACACTGAAGCTTTCTTT
TRBJ2-2	NA	19	NA	TRBV7-2	CASSKGAAGPESNTGELFF	TGTGCCAGCAGCAAGGGGGCGGCGGGACCGGAGAGTAACACCGGGGAGCTGTTTTTT
TRBJ2-3	once	21	NA	TRBV10-3	CAIRSGTGGTSGTISTDTQYF	TGTGCCATCAGGAGCGGGACAGGGGGGACTAGCGGAACGATTAGCACAGATACGCAGTATTTT
TRBJ2-7	few	18	TRBD2	TRBV7-2	CASSLGLLAGGTTAKQYF	TGTGCCAGCAGCTTAGGCCTGCTAGCGGGAGGGACTACGGCAAAGCAGTACTTC
TRBJ2-5	few	14	TRBD1	TRBV10-3	CAISEPQGEETQYF	TGTGCCATCAGTGAGCCGCAGGGGGAGGAGACCCAGTACTTC
TRBJ1-5	NA	14	TRBD1	TRBV30	CAWSVGQGGQPQHF	TGTGCCTGGAGTGTCGGACAGGGTGGTCAGCCCCAGCATTTT
TRBJ1-5	NA	14	NA	TRBV10-3	CAISEGAGNQPQHF	TGTGCCATCAGTGAGGGGGCAGGCAATCAGCCCCAGCATTTT
TRBJ1-5	once	16	TRBD1	TRBV7-8	CASSSQATGFDQPQHF	TGTGCCAGCAGTTCTCAAGCGACAGGGTTCGATCAGCCCCAGCATTTT
TRBJ2-3	NA	14	TRBD2	TRBV5-1	CASRSGHHTDTQYF	TGCGCCAGTCGTAGCGGGCACCACACAGATACGCAGTATTTT
TRBJ2-1	NA	13	NA	TRBV19	CASSGWNADEQFF	TGTGCCAGTAGTGGATGGAACGCGGATGAGCAGTTCTTC
TRBJ1-5	NA	14	NA	TRBV28	CASSRDTTHQPQHF	TGTGCCAGCAGTCGCGACACCACCCATCAGCCCCAGCATTTT
TRBJ2-3	NA	15	TRBD2	TRBV6-1	CASSEALAGADTQYF	TGTGCCAGCAGTGAAGCACTAGCGGGAGCAGATACGCAGTATTTT
TRBJ2-3	NA	16	TRBD1	TRBV29-1	CSVDKRGQGAGDTQYF	TGCAGCGTTGATAAACGGGGACAGGGGGCCGGAGATACGCAGTATTTT
TRBJ2-7	few	19	TRBD2	TRBV7-9	CASSLSFVGTSGSGGEQYF	TGTGCCAGCAGCTTATCCTTTGTCGGGACTAGCGGGAGTGGCGGCGAGCAGTACTTC
TRBJ2-7	NA	14	NA	TRBV28	CASSFPGDGYEQYF	TGTGCCAGCAGTTTCCCAGGGGACGGCTACGAGCAGTACTTC